The clone carrying this T cell receptor beta chain was recorded at least ten times. Its antigen is unknown. This entry comes from a study of T-cell reconstitution after alpha-beta-depleted transplantation in children. Study outcomes and limitations: Some patients' high day-60 TCRbeta diversity was attributed to recipient cells surviving conditioning. The authors attributed T-cell counts and diversity one year after transplant mostly to newly produced T cells. Alpha-beta T cells about two months after transplant reportedly derived from several hundred expanded graft clones.

Germline V gene lookup returns CDR1 LGHNA and CDR2 YSLEER. After removal of 0 bases from V and 5 bases from J, the junction contained 8 bases not matched to a gene. This CDR3 is built from 17 residues. Unique molecular identifiers were built into the TCRbeta library. TCRdb recomputed calls from the PCR reads with MiXCR, one row per CDR3 protein. This sample has tens of thousands of distinct CDR3 sequences, with more than 6% found just once. This clonotype was sampled from a child younger than two who had a stem cell transplant for acute myeloid leukemia, so the T cells may come from the graft donor. V usage is TRBV4-3 and J usage is TRBJ2-2; 8 bases align to TRBD2. The sequencing here drew on peripheral blood, taken 60 days after TCRalphabeta/CD19-depleted stem cell transplant. The CDR3 reads CASSQDWLAGPTGELFF. In nucleotides, the CDR3 is TGCGCCAGCAGCCAAGACTGGCTAGCGGGCCCTACCGGGGAGCTGTTTTTT.